This T cell receptor (beta chain) was captured in a study of OX40 agonist ivuxolimab in advanced cancers. Study as a whole: The study treated patients with ivuxolimab, an agonistic anti-OX40 (CD134) antibody. With a range of roughly 23 to 79, age averaged about 58 years, and more than 75% were male. General study findings and limits: In a subset of nonresponders, normalized T-cell clonal expansion was also low. Patients who responded partially at 0.1-3.0 mg/kg showed clonal expansion ranking among the lowest.

TCRdb's table, derived via immunoSEQ multiplex PCR, lists solely in-frame clones and lacks some. Of 98,000 or so clones in the sample, around 90% are singletons; the top ten hold 0.66%. Regarding this clone: Antigen specificity is unknown.

Per the germline V gene, CDR1 is MNHEY and CDR2 is SVGAGI. Deletions cut 2 bases from V and 0 bases from J, with 11 bases between. This CDR3 comprises 16 residues. The chain uses TRBV6-5 and TRBJ2-4; weak D call: TRBD2 (6 bases). This specimen consisted of CD4+ or CD8+ T cells sorted from blood, obtained in a trial of the OX40 agonist ivuxolimab. The TCR comes from an adult with an advanced solid tumor such as melanoma, head and neck, liver or kidney cancer. The CDR3: CASSYASALAKNIQYF. The CDR3 coding sequence is TGTGCCAGCAGTTACGCTAGCGCTTTAGCCAAAAACATTCAGTACTTC.